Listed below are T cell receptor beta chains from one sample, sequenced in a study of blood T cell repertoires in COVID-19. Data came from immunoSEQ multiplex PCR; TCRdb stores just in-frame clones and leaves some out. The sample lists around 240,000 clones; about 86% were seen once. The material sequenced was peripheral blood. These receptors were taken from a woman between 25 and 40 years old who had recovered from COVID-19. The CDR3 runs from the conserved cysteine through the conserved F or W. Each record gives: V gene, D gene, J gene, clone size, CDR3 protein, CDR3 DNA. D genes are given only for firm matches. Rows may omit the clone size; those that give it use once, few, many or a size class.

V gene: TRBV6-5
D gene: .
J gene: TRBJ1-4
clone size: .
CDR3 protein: CASNLWTLDEKLFF
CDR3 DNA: TGTGCCAGCAATCTGTGGACTTTGGATGAAAAACTGTTTTTT

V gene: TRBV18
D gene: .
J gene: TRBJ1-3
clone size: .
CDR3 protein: CASSPPVTGHSGNTIYF
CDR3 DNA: TGTGCCAGCTCACCACCGGTTACGGGACACTCTGGAAACACCATATATTTT

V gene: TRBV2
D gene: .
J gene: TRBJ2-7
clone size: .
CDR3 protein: CASSEWQADEQYF
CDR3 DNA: TGTGCCAGCAGTGAATGGCAGGCAGACGAGCAGTACTTC

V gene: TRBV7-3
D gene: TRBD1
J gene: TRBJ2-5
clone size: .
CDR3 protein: CASSPQTGVVETQYF
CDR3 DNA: TGTGCCAGCAGCCCTCAGACAGGGGTGGTGGAGACCCAGTACTTC

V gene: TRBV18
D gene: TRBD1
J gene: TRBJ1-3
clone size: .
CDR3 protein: CASSRLGQAPIIPGNTIYF
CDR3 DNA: TGTGCCAGCTCAAGGTTGGGACAGGCCCCTATTATCCCTGGAAACACCATATATTTT

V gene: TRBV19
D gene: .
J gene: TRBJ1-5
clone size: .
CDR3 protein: CASSELGQLHSSNQPQHF
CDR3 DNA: TGTGCCAGTAGCGAGCTAGGACAGTTGCACTCTAGCAATCAGCCCCAGCATTTT

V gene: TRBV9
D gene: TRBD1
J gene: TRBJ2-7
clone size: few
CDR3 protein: CASSVDGAGQGLYEQYF
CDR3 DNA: TGTGCCAGCAGCGTAGACGGAGCGGGACAGGGGCTCTACGAGCAGTACTTC

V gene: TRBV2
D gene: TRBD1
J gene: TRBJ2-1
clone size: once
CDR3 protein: CASRERGLGYNEQFF
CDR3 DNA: TGTGCCAGCAGGGAGAGGGGGCTTGGGTACAATGAGCAGTTCTTC

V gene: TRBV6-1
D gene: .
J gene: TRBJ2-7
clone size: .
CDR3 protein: CASSEGAGARGYEQYF
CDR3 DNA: TGTGCCAGCAGTGAAGGGGCGGGGGCAAGGGGCTACGAGCAGTACTTC

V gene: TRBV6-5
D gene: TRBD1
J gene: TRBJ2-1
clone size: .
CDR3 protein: CASSSDGTALYNEQFF
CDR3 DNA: TGTGCCAGCAGTTCGGACGGGACAGCCCTATACAATGAGCAGTTCTTC

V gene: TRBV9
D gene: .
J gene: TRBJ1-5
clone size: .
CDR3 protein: CASSVDAYSNQPQHF
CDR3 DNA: TGTGCCAGCAGCGTAGATGCCTATAGCAATCAGCCCCAGCATTTT

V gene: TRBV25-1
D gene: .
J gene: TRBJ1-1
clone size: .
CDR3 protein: CASSGIGGNTEAFF
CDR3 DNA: TGTGCCAGCAGTGGCATAGGGGGGAACACTGAAGCTTTCTTT

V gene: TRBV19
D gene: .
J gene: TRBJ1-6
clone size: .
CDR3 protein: CASRFPADNSPLHF
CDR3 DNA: TGTGCCAGTAGGTTCCCAGCGGATAATTCACCCCTCCACTTT

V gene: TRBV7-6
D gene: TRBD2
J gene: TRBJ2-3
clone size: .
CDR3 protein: CASSTGLAGGLDTQYF
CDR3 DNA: TGTGCCAGCAGCACGGGACTAGCGGGGGGCCTAGATACGCAGTATTTT

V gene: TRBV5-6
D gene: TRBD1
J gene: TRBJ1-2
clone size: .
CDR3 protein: CASSLGDSINYGYTF
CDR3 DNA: TGTGCCAGCAGCTTGGGGGACAGCATTAACTATGGCTACACCTTC

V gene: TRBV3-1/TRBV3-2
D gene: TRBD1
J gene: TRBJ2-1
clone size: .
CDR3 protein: CASSQKSWDRFYNEQFF
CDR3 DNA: TGTGCCAGCAGCCAAAAAAGTTGGGACAGGTTCTACAATGAGCAGTTCTTC

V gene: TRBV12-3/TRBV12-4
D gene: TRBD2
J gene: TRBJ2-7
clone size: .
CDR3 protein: CASSLISGVEQYF
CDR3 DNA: TGTGCCAGCAGCTTGATCAGCGGGGTCGAGCAGTACTTC

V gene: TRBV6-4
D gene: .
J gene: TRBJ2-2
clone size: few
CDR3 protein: CASRDQGIGTGELFF
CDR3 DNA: TGTGCCAGCAGAGATCAGGGGATAGGCACCGGGGAGCTGTTTTTT

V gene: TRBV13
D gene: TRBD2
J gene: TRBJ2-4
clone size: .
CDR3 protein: CASSHRLAGSSKNIQYF
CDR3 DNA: TGTGCCAGCAGCCACCGTCTAGCGGGATCCTCCAAAAACATTCAGTACTTC

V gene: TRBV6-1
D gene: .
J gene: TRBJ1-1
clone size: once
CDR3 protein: CASSDVPGFNTEAFF
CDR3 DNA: TGTGCCAGCAGTGACGTTCCGGGGTTCAACACTGAAGCTTTCTTT

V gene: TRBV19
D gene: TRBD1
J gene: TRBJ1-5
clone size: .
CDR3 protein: CASRPLEAQGSQPQHF
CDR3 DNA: TGTGCCAGTAGACCCCTTGAGGCACAGGGGAGCCAGCCCCAGCATTTT

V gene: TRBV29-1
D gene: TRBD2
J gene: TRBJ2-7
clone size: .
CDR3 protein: CSVEDPSEGAGAYEQYF
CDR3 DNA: TGCAGCGTTGAAGATCCCTCAGAAGGAGCGGGAGCTTACGAGCAGTACTTC

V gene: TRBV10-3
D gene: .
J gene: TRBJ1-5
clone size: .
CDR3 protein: CAISVNSQGPQHF
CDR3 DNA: TGTGCCATCTCAGTCAACTCGCAGGGGCCCCAGCATTTT

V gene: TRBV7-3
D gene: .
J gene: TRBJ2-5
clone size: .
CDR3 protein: CASSLNPLIAWLETQYF
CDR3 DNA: TGTGCCAGCAGCTTAAACCCCCTTATAGCGTGGCTAGAGACCCAGTACTTC

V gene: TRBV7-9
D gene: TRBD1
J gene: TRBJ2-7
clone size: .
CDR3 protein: CASSIDRVKQYF
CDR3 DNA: TGTGCCAGCAGCATAGACAGGGTAAAGCAGTACTTC

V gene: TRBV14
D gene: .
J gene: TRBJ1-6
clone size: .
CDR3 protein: CASSQAEVGARSSYNSPLHF
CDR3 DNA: TGTGCCAGCAGCCAAGCGGAAGTGGGGGCCCGGAGCTCCTATAATTCACCCCTCCACTTT

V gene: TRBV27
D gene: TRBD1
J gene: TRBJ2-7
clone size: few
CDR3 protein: CASRQPGQASYEQYF
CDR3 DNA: TGTGCCAGCAGGCAACCTGGACAGGCCTCCTACGAGCAGTACTTC

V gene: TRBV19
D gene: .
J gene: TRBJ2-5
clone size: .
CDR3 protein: CASSSRGALGRETQYF
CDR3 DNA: TGTGCCAGTAGTTCACGGGGGGCCCTCGGTCGGGAGACCCAGTACTTC

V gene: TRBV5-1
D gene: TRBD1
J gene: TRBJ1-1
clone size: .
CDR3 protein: CASSIGQGGTEAFF
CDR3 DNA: TGCGCCAGCAGCATAGGACAGGGGGGAACTGAAGCTTTCTTT

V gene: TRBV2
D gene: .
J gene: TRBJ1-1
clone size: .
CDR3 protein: CASSEWGLNTEAFF
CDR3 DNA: TGTGCCAGCAGTGAATGGGGGCTGAACACTGAAGCTTTCTTT

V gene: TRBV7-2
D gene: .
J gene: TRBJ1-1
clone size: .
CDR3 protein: CASSPEGDKSWLSTEAFF
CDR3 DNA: TGTGCCAGCAGCCCAGAAGGGGATAAGAGTTGGTTGAGCACTGAAGCTTTCTTT